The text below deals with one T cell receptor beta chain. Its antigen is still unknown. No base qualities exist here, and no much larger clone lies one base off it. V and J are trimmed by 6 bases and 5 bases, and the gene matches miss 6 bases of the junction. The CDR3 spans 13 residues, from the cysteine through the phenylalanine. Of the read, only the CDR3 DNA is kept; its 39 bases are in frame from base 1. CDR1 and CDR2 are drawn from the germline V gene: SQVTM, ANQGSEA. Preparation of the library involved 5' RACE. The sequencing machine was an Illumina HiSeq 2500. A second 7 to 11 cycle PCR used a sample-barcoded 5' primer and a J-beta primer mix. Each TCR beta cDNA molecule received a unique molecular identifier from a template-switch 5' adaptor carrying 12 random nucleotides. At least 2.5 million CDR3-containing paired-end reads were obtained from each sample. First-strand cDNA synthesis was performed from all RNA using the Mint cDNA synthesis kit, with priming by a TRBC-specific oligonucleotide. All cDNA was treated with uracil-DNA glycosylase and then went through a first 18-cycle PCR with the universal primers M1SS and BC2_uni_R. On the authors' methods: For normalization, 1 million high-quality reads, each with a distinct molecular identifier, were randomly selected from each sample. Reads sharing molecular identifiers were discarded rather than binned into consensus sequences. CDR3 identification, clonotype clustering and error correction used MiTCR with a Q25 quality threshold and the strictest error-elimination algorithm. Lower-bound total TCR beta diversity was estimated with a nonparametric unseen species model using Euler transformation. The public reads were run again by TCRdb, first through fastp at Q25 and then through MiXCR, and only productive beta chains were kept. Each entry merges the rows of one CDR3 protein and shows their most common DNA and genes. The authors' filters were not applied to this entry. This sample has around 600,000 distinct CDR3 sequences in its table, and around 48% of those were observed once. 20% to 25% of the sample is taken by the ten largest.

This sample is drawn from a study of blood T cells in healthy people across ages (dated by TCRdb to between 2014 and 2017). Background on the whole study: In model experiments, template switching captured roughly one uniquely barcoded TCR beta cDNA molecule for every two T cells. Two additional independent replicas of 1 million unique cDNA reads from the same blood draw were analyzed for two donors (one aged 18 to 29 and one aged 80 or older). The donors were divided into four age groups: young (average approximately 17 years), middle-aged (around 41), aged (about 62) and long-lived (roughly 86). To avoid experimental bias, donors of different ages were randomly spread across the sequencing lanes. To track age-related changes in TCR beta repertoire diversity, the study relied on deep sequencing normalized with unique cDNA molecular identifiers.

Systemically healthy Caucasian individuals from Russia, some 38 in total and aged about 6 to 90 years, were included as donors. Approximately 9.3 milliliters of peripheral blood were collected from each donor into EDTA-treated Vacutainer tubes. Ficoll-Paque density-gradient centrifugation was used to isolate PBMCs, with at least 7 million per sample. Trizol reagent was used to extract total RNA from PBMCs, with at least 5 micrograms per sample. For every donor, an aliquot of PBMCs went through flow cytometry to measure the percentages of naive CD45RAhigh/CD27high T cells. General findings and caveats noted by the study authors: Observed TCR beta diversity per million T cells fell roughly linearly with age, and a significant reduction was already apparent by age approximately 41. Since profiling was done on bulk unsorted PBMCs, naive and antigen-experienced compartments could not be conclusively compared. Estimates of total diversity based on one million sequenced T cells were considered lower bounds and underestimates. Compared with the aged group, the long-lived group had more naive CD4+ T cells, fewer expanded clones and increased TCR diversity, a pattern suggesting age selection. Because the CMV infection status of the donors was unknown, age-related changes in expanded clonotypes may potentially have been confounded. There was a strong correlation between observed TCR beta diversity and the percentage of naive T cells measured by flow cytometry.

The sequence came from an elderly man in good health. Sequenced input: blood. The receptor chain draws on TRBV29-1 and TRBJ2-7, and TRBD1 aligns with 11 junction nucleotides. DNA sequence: TGCAGCGTGAGCAGGACAGGGGGCCACGAGCAGTACTTC. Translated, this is CSVSRTGGHEQYF.